This T cell receptor beta chain was profiled in a study of cytomegalovirus exposure and HLA in healthy donors. Study outcomes and limitations: Of the V segments, some could not be distinguished, including TRBV6-2 and TRBV6-3, and were excluded. Overall, 164 TCR beta chains were annotated as cytomegalovirus-associated.

In the PCR, 60 Vbeta and 13 Jbeta primers were used. Assay used: immunoSEQ multiplex PCR; TCRdb lists only in-frame clones, some missing. The sample lists 150,000 to 200,000 clones; 72% were seen once. A remark on this clone: As yet, its antigen is unknown.

Among the donors, all were healthy bone marrow donors. Investigators did not record CMV serostatus for this donor. Germline V gives CDR1 SGDLS, CDR2 YYNGEE. The CDR3 is 13 residues long. V gave up 3 bases and J gave up 1 base; unmatched junction bases: 0. The source is a human donor in good health. Specimen: PBMCs. This rearrangement joins TRBV9 to TRBJ1-2; 7 bases map to TRBD1. Here the CDR3 reads CASSGDSNYGYTF. The CDR3 region has the DNA TGTGCCAGCAGCGGGGACAGTAACTATGGCTACACCTTC. Based on the CDR3 plus reference TRBV9 and TRBJ1-2, the full variable domain is DSGVTQTPKHLITATGQRVTLRCSPRSGDLSVYWYQQSLDQGLQFLIQYYNGEERAKGNILERFSAQQFPDLHSELNLSSLELGDSALYFCASSGDSNYGYTFGSGTRLTVV.